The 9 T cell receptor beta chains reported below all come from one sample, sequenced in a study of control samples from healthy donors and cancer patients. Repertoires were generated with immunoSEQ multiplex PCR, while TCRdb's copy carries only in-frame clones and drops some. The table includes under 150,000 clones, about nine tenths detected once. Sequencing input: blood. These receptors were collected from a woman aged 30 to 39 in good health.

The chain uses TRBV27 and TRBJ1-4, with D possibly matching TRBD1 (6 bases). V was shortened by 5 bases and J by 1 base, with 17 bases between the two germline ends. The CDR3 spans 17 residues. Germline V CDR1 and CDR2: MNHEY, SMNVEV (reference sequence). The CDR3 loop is CASSPPRGGQTNEKLFF. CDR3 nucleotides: TGTGCCAGCAGTCCTCCCCGCGGGGGGCAAACTAATGAAAAACTGTTTTTT.

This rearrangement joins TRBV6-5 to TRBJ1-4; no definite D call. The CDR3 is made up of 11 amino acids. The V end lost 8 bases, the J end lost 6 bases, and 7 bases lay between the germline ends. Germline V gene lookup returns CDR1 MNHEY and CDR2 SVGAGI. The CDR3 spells CASGWDEKLFF. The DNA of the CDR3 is TGTGCCAGCGGCTGGGATGAAAAACTGTTTTTT.

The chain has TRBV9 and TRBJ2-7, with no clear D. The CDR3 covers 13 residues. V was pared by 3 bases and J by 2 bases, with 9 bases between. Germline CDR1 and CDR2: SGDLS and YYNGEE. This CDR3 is CASSAMPTYEQYF. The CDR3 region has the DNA TGTGCCAGCAGCGCGATGCCAACCTACGAGCAGTACTTC.

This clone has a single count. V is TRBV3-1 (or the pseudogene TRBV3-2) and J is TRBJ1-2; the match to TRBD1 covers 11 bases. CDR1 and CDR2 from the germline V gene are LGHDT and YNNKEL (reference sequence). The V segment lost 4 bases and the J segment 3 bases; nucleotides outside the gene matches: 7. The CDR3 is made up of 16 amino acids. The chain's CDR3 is CASSRGQGAFDYGYTF. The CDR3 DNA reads TGTGCCAGCAGCCGAGGACAGGGGGCTTTTGACTATGGCTACACCTTC.

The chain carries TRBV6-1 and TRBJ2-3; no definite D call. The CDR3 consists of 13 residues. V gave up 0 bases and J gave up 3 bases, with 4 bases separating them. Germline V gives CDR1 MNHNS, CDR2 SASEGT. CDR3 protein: CASSEARTDTQYF. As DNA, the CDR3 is TGTGCCAGCAGTGAAGCGAGGACAGATACGCAGTATTTT.

This CDR3 is CASSEFSGYPSEQYF. CDR3 DNA sequence: TGTGCCAGCAGTGAATTTAGCGGATATCCCTCCGAGCAGTACTTC. The gene calls are TRBV6-1 and TRBJ2-7; possible D gene TRBD2, 6 bases. This CDR3 contains 15 residues. V was cut by 2 bases and J by 6 bases, with 17 bases left in between. Germline V gives CDR1 MNHNS, CDR2 SASEGT.

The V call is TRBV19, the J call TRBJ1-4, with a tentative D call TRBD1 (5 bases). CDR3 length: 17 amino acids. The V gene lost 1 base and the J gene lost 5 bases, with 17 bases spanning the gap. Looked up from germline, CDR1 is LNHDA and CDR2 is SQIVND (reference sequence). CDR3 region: CASSIGIFGTKNEKLFF. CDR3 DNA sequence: TGTGCCAGTAGTATAGGGATTTTCGGGACCAAGAATGAAAAACTGTTTTTT.

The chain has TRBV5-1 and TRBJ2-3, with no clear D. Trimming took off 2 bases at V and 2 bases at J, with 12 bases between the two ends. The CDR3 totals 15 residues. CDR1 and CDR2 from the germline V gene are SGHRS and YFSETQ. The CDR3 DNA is TGCGCCAGCAGCTTAGCCACGACCTCCACAGATACGCAGTATTTT. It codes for CASSLATTSTDTQYF.

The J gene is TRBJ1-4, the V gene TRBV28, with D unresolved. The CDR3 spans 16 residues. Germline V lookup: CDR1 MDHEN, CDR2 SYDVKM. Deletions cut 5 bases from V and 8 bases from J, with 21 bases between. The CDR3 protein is CASSPSLTGSEEKLFF. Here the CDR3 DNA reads TGTGCCAGCAGTCCCTCCCTGACGGGGAGTGAGGAAAAACTGTTTTTT.